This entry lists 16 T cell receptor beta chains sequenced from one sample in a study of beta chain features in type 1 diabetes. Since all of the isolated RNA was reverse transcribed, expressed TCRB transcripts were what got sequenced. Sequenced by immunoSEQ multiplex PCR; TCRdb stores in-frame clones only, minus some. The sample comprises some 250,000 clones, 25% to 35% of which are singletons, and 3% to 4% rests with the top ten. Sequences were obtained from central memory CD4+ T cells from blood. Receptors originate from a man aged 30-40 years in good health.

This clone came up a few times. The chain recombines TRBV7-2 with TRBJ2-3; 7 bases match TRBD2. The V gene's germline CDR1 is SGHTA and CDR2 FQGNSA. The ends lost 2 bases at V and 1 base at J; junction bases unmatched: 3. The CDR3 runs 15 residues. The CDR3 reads CASSLIRGGTDTQYF. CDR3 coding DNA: TGTGCCAGCAGCTTAATCCGGGGGGGCACAGATACGCAGTATTTT. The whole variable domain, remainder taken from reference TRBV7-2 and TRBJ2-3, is GAGVSQSPSNKVTEKGKDVELRCDPISGHTALYWYRQSLGQGLEFLIYFQGNSAPDKSGLPSDRFSAERTGGSVSTLTIQRTQQEDSAVYLCASSLIRGGTDTQYFGPGTRLTVL.

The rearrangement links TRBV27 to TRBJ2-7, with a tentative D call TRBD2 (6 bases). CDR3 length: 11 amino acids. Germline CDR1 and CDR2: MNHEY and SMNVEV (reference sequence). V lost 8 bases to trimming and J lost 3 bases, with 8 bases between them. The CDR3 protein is CASSGGYEQYF. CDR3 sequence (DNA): TGTGCCAGCTCCGGGGGCTACGAGCAGTACTTC.

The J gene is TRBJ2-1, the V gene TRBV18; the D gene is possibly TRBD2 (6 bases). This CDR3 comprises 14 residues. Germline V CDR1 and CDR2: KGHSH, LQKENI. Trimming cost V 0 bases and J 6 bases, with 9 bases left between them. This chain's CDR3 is CASSPPLARNEQFF. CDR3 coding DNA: TGTGCCAGCTCACCACCACTAGCCCGCAATGAGCAGTTCTTC.

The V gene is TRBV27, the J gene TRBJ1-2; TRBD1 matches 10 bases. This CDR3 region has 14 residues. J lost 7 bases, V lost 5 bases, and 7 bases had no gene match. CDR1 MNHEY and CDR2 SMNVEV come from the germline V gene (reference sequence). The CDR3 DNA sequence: TGTGCCAGCAGTCCCAGGACAGGGGGAAGTGGCTACACCTTC. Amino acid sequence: CASSPRTGGSGYTF.

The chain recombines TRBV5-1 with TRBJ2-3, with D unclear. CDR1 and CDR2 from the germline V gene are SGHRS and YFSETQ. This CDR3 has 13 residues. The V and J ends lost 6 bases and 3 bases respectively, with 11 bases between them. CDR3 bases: TGCGCCAGCAAACTCCCAGAAACAGATACGCAGTATTTT. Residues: CASKLPETDTQYF. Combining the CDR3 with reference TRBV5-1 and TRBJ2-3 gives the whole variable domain KAGVTQTPRYLIKTRGQQVTLSCSPISGHRSVSWYQQTPGQGLQFLFEYFSETQRNKGNFPGRFSGRQFSNSRSEMNVSTLELGDSALYLCASKLPETDTQYFGPGTRLTVL.

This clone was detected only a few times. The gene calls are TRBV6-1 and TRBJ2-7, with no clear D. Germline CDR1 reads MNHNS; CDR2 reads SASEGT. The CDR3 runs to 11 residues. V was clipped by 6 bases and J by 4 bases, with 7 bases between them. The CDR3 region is CASSLEYEQYF. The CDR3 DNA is TGTGCCAGCAGCCTCGAGTACGAGCAGTACTTC.

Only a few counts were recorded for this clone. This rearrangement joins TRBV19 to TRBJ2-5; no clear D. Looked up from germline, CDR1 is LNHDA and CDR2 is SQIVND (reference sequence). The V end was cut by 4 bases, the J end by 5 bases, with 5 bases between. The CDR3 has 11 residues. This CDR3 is CASSTQETQYF. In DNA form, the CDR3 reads TGTGCCAGTAGTACCCAGGAGACCCAGTACTTC. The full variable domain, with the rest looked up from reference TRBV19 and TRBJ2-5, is DGGITQSPKYLFRKEGQNVTLSCEQNLNHDAMYWYRQDPGQGLRLIYYSQIVNDFQKGDIAEGYSVSREKKESFPLTVTSAQKNPTAFYLCASSTQETQYFGPGTRLLVL.

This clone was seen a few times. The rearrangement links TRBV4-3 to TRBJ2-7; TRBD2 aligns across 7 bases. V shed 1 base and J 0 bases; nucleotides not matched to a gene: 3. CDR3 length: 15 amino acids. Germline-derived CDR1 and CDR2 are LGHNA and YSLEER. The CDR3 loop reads CASSQGASGSYEQYF. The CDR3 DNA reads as TGCGCCAGCAGCCAAGGGGCTAGCGGCTCCTACGAGCAGTACTTC.

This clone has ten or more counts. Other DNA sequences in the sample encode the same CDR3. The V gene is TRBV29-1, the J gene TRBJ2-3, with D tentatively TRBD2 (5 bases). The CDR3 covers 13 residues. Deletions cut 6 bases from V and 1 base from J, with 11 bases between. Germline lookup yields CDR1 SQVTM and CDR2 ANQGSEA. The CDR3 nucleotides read TGCAGCGTCGCGAGGGATGGCACAGATACGCAGTATTTT. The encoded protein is CSVARDGTDTQYF.

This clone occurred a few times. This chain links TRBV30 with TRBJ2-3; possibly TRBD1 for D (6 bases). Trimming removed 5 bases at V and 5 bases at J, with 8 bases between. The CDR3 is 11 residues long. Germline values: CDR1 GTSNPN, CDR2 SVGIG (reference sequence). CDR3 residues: CAWRRGDTQYF. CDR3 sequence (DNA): TGTGCCTGGCGCAGGGGAGATACGCAGTATTTT.

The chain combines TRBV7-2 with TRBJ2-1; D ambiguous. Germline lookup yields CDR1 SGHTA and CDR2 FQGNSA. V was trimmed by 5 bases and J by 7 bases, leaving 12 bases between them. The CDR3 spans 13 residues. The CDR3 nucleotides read TGTGCCAGCAGCCGACTGTCAAGGAATGAGCAGTTCTTC. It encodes CASSRLSRNEQFF.

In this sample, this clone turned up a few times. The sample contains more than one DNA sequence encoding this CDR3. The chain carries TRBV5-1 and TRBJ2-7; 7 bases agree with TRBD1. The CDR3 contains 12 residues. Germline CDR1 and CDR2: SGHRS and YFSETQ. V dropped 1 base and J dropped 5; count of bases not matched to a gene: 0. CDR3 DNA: TGCGCCAGCAGCTTGACAGGGGACGAGCAGTACTTC. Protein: CASSLTGDEQYF. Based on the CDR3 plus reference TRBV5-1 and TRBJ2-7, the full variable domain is KAGVTQTPRYLIKTRGQQVTLSCSPISGHRSVSWYQQTPGQGLQFLFEYFSETQRNKGNFPGRFSGRQFSNSRSEMNVSTLELGDSALYLCASSLTGDEQYFGPGTRLTVT.

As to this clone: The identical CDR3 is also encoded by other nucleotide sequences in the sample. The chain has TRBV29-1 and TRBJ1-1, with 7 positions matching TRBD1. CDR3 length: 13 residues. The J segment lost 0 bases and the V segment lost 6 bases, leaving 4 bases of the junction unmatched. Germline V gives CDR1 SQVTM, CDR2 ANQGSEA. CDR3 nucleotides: TGCAGCGTGGGGGGACAGTTGAACACTGAAGCTTTCTTT. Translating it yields CSVGGQLNTEAFF.

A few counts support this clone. Here the CDR3 DNA reads TGCAGCGTTGAAGGGATTAGCTACGAGCAGTACTTC. As protein: CSVEGISYEQYF. V gene TRBV29-1 combines with J gene TRBJ2-7; D gene ambiguous. V lost 1 base and J 3 bases, leaving 7 bases between the germline ends. Looked up from germline, CDR1 is SQVTM and CDR2 is ANQGSEA. The CDR3 spans 12 residues.

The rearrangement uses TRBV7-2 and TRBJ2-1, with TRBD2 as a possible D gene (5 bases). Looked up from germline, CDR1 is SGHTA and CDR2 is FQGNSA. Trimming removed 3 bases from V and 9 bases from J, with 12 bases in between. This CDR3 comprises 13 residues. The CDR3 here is CASSLTISVEQFF. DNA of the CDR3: TGTGCCAGCAGCTTGACTATCTCTGTTGAGCAGTTCTTC.

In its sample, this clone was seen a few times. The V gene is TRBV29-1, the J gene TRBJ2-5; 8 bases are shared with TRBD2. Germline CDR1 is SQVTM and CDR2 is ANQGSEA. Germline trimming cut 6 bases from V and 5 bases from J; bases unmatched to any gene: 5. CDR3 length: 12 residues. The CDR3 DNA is TGCAGCGTGACGGGGGGGCACGAGACCCAGTACTTC. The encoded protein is CSVTGGHETQYF.